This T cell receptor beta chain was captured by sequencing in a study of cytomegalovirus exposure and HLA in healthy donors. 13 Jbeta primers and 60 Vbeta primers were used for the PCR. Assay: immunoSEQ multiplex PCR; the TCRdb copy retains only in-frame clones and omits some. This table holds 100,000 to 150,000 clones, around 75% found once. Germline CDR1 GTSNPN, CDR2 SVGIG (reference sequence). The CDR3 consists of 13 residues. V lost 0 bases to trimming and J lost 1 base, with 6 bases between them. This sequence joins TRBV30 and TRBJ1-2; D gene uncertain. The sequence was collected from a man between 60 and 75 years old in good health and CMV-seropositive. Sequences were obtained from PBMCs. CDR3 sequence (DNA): TGTGCCTGGAGTGTATCCATTAACTATGGCTACACCTTC. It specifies CAWSVSINYGYTF.